Shown below are 24 T cell receptor beta chains from a single sample sequenced in a study of T cell clusters in autoimmune cytopenias. TRB amplification used approximately 250 ng of peripheral blood genomic DNA. Multiplex touch-down PCR amplified TRB using TRB-A and TRB-B pools in one tube. From its re-call of the multiplex PCR reads, TCRdb lists each CDR3 protein once, without DNA. The clone table shows some 4,400 distinct CDR3 sequences, with the ten largest holding less than 9.5%. Sequenced input: peripheral blood. The receptors were gathered from a human donor with an autoimmune cytopenia or autoimmune hepatitis (not recorded which).

Frequency places this clonotype as medium-sized. The V and J genes are TRBV19 and TRBJ2-1. The CDR3 spans 11 residues. Germline V lookup: CDR1 LNHDA, CDR2 SQIVND (reference sequence). The CDR3 here is CASSIWNEQFF.

This chain uses TRBV30 with TRBJ1-6. Germline CDR1 and CDR2: GTSNPN and SVGIG (reference sequence). The CDR3 has 15 residues. CDR3 amino acids: CAWSREVSYNSPLHF.

According to its frequency, this clonotype is medium-sized. CDR3 loop: CASRNRWGGAGTDTQYF. V usage is TRBV6-5 and J usage is TRBJ2-3; TCRdb names TRBD1, which stays unverified in the absence of DNA. The germline gives CDR1 MNHEY, CDR2 SVGAGI. This CDR3 is built from 17 residues.

The V and J genes are TRBV5-5 and TRBJ2-6; the TCRdb D gene call, TRBD2, has no DNA to confirm it. In germline, CDR1 is SGHKS, CDR2 YYEKEE (reference sequence). The CDR3 has 14 residues. The CDR3 region is CASSSLGGANVLTF. The whole variable domain, filled in from reference TRBV5-5 and TRBJ2-6, reads DAGVTQSPTHLIKTRGQQVTLRCSPISGHKSVSWYQQVLGQGPQFIFQYYEKEERGRGNFPDRFSARQFPNYSSELNVNALLLGDSALYLCASSSLGGANVLTFGAGSRLTVL.

This sequence joins TRBV6-5 and TRBJ1-4. The CDR3 extends over 15 amino acids. Germline CDR1 is MNHEY and CDR2 is SVGAGI. The CDR3 sequence is CASRRAPEANEKLFF.

This clonotype registers large by frequency. This chain uses TRBV19 with TRBJ2-2; TCRdb selects TRBD2, and the lack of DNA leaves this call unchecked. Germline CDR1 is LNHDA and CDR2 is SQIVND (reference sequence). The CDR3 sequence is 17 residues long. CDR3 sequence: CASSARTNWLVAGELFF.

V is TRBV5-1 and J is TRBJ2-3; as DNA is missing, the TRBD1 call by TCRdb cannot be tested. From germline, CDR1 is SGHRS and CDR2 YFSETQ. The CDR3 extends over 15 amino acids. The CDR3 loop is CASSFAPGGADTQYF.

The rearrangement uses TRBV10-3 and TRBJ1-5. The CDR3 is made up of 13 amino acids. Germline CDR1 and CDR2: ENHRY and SYGVKD. CDR3: CASSGTSREPQHF.

This clonotype is classed as medium-sized by frequency. V and J are TRBV6-6 and TRBJ2-1. This CDR3 spans 11 amino acids. In germline, CDR1 is MNHNY, CDR2 SVGAGI (reference sequence). CDR3 amino acids: CASSVGEEQFF.

In terms of frequency, this clonotype is medium-sized. The J gene is TRBJ1-1, the V gene TRBV30; TCRdb gives TRBD1 as the D gene, but with no DNA this cannot be confirmed. Germline V gene lookup returns CDR1 GTSNPN and CDR2 SVGIG (reference sequence). The CDR3 covers 14 residues. The CDR3 here is CAWTGTQANTEAFF.

The CDR3 sequence is CASSPLVGANTEAFF. The chain links TRBV5-5 to TRBJ1-1; absent DNA, TCRdb's TRBD1 call cannot be checked. The CDR3 is made up of 15 amino acids. The germline CDR1 and CDR2 sequences are SGHKS and YYEKEE (reference sequence).

The genes are TRBV6-2 or TRBV6-3 and TRBJ1-1; the D call of TRBD1 rests on TCRdb alone, since no DNA is present to check it. The CDR3 is 16 residues long. Looked up from germline, CDR1 is MNHEY and CDR2 is SVGEGT. CDR3 residues: CASKQFMIGGNTEAFF.

In terms of frequency, this clonotype is medium-sized (0.01 to 0.1%). The chain carries TRBV19 and TRBJ1-6; the TRBD1 assignment by TCRdb is unverifiable without DNA. This CDR3 is built from 15 residues. The germline gives CDR1 LNHDA, CDR2 SQIVND (reference sequence). This CDR3 reads CASSIGTGGNSPLHF.

Frequency places this clonotype as medium-sized. The V gene is TRBV5-6, the J gene TRBJ2-1. The CDR3 is 13 amino acids. Germline CDR1 reads SGHDT; CDR2 reads YYEEEE. This CDR3 is CASSFSFTNEQFF.

CDR3 protein: CASSPRDTQYF. The chain employs TRBV7-9 and TRBJ2-3. Germline V lookup: CDR1 SEHNR, CDR2 FQNEAQ (reference sequence). The CDR3 is 11 residues long.

This clonotype registers medium-sized by frequency. V and J are TRBV19 and TRBJ1-2; the D gene TCRdb calls, TRBD1, cannot be checked with no DNA. Germline V gene sequence: CDR1 LNHDA, CDR2 SQIVND (reference sequence). The CDR3 runs to 14 residues. The CDR3 sequence is CASSRQGAVNGYTF. The entire variable domain, with the rest obtained from reference TRBV19 and TRBJ1-2, is as follows: DGGITQSPKYLFRKEGQNVTLSCEQNLNHDAMYWYRQDPGQGLRLIYYSQIVNDFQKGDIAEGYSVSREKKESFPLTVTSAQKNPTAFYLCASSRQGAVNGYTFGSGTRLTVV.

The chain's CDR3 is CASSPRVAGSYEQYF. The rearrangement links TRBV7-2 to TRBJ2-7. Germline values: CDR1 SGHTA, CDR2 FQGNSA. The CDR3 runs to 15 residues.

This rearrangement joins TRBV6-1 to TRBJ2-7. CDR1 is MNHNS, CDR2 SASEGT, per germline. The CDR3 loop spans 14 amino acids. The CDR3 reads CASTLGGGSYEQYF.

The rearrangement joins TRBV5-5 to TRBJ2-1; absent DNA, TCRdb's TRBD2 call cannot be checked. The V gene's germline CDR1 is SGHKS and CDR2 YYEKEE (reference sequence). The CDR3 totals 18 residues. CDR3 in amino acids: CASSFYYMRSGGLVVQFF.

V and J are TRBV6-4 and TRBJ2-1. The CDR3 consists of 13 residues. Germline V gene sequence: CDR1 MRHNA, CDR2 SNTAGT. This chain's CDR3 is CATLWASQNEQFF.

This clonotype is classed as medium-sized by frequency. The CDR3: CASSLGAGNSPLHF. The chain joins TRBV6-5 to TRBJ1-6; TCRdb returns TRBD1, unconfirmable since there is no DNA. The V gene's germline CDR1 is MNHEY and CDR2 SVGAGI. The CDR3 contains 14 residues.

The V and J genes are TRBV19 and TRBJ2-7. The CDR3 spans 15 residues. Germline values: CDR1 LNHDA, CDR2 SQIVND (reference sequence). CDR3 amino acids: CASSGGLLGSYEQYF.

V usage is TRBV19 and J usage is TRBJ1-2; TCRdb designates TRBD1, a call that cannot be tested without DNA. CDR1 LNHDA and CDR2 SQIVND come from the germline V gene (reference sequence). The CDR3 is 12 residues long. CDR3 residues: CASSIPAYGYTF.

This sequence joins TRBV10-3 and TRBJ1-4; lacking DNA, the TRBD1 call made by TCRdb goes unchecked. CDR1 and CDR2 (germline): ENHRY, SYGVKD. The CDR3 consists of 13 residues. CDR3: CASQGNVDEKLFF.